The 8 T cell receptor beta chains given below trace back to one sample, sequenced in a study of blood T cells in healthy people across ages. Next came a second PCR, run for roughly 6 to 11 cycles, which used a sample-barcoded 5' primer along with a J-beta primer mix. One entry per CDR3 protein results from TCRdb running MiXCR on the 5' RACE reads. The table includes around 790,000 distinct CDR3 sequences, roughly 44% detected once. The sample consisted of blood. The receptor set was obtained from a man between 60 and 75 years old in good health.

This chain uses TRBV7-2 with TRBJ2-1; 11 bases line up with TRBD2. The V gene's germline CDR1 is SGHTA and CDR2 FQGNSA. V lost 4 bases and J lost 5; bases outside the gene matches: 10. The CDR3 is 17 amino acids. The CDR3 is CASSSGRGLAENNEQFF. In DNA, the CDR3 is TGTGCCAGCAGCTCCGGCCGGGGACTAGCGGAAAACAATGAGCAGTTCTTC.

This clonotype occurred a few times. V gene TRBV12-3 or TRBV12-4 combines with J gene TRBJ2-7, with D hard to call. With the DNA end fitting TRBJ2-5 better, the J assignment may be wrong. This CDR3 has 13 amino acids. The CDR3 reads CASSLSSSWTQYF. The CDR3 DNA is TGTGCCAGCAGTCTCTCCTCTTCGTGGACCCAGTACTTC.

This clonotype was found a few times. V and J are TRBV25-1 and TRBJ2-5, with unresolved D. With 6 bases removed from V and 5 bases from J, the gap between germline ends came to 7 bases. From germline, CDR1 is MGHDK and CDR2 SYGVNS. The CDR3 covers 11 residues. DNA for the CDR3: TGTGCCAGCAGGAAGGTGGAGACCCAGTACTTC. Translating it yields CASRKVETQYF. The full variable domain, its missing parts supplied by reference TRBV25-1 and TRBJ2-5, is EADIYQTPRYLVIGTGKKITLECSQTMGHDKMYWYQQDPGMELHLIHYSYGVNSTEKGDLSSESTVSRIRTEHFPLTLESARPSHTSQYLCASRKVETQYFGPGTRLLVL.

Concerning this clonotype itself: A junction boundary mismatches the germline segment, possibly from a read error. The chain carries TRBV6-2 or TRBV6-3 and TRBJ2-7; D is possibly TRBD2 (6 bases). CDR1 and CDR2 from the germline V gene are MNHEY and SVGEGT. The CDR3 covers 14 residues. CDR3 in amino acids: CASRDGGATYEQYF. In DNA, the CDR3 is TGTGCCAGCCGGGACGGAGGGGCTACCTACGAGCAGTACTTT.

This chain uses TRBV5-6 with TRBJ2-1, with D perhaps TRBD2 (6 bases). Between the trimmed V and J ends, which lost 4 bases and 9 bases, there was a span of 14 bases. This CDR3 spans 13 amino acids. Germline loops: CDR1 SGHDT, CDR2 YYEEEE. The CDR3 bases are TGTGCCAGCAGCGAAGGAGGGAGCAGTGAGCAGTTCTTC. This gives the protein CASSEGGSSEQFF.

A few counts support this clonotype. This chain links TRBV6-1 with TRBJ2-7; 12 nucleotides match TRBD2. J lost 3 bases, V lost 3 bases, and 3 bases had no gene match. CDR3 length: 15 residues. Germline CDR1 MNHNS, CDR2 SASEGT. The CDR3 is CASSEPSGGDYEQYF. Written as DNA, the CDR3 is TGTGCCAGCAGTGAGCCTAGCGGGGGGGACTACGAGCAGTACTTC.

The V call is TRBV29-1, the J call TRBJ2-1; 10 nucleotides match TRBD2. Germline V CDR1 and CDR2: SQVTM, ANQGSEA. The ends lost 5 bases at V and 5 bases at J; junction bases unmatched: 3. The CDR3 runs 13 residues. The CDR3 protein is CSVMTSGHNEQFF. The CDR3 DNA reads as TGCAGCGTTATGACTAGCGGGCACAATGAGCAGTTCTTC.

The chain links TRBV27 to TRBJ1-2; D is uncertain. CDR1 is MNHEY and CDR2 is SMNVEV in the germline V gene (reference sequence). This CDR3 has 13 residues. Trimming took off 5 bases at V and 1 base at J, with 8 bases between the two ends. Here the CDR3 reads CASSVLGNYGYTF. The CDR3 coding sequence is TGTGCCAGCAGTGTATTGGGTAACTATGGCTACACCTTC.